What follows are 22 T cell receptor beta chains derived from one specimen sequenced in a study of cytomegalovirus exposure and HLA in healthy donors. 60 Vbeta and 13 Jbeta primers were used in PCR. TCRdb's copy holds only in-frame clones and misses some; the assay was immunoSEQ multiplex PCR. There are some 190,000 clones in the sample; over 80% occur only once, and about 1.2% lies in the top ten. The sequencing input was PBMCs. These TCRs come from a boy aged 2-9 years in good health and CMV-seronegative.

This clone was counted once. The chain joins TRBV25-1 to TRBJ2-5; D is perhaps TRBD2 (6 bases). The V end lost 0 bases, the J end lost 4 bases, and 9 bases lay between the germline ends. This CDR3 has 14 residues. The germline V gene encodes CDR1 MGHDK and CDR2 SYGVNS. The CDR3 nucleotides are TGTGCCAGCAGTGAATATTGGGGAGGAGAGACCCAGTACTTC. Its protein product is CASSEYWGGETQYF.

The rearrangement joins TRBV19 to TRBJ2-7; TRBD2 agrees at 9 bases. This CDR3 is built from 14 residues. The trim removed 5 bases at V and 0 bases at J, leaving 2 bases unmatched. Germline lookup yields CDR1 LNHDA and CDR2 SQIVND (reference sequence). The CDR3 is CASSSLAGSYEQYF. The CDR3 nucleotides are TGTGCCAGTAGTTCACTAGCGGGCTCCTACGAGCAGTACTTC.

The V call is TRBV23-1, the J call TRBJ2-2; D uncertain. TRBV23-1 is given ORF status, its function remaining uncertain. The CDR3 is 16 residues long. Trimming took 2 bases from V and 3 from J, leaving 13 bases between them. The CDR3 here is CASSQASPLYTGELFF. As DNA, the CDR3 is TGCGCCAGCAGTCAAGCGAGCCCACTGTACACCGGGGAGCTGTTTTTT.

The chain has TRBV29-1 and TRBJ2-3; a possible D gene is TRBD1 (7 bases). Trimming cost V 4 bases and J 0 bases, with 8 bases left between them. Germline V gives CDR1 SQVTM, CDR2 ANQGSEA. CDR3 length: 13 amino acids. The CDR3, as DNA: TGCAGCGTTGCAGGGGGGAGCACAGATACGCAGTATTTT. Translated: CSVAGGSTDTQYF.

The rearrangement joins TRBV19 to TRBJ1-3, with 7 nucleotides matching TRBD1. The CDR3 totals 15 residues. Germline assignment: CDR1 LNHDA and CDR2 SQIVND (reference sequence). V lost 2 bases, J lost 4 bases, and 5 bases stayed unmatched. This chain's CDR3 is CASSIPGGTGNTIYF. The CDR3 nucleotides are TGTGCCAGTAGTATACCAGGGGGTACAGGAAACACCATATATTTT.

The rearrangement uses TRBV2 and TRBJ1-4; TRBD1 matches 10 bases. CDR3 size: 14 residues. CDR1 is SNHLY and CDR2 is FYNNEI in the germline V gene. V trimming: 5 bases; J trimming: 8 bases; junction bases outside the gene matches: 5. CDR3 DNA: TGTGCCAGCAGTCCCGGGACAGGGGTAGAAAAACTGTTTTTT. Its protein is CASSPGTGVEKLFF.

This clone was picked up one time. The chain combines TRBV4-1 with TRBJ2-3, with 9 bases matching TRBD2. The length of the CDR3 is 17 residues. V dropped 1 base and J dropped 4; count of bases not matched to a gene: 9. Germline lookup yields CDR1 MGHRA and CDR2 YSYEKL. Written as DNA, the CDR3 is TGCGCCAGCAGCCAAGCGAGTAGCGGGAGAGGCCCAGATACGCAGTATTTT. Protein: CASSQASSGRGPDTQYF.

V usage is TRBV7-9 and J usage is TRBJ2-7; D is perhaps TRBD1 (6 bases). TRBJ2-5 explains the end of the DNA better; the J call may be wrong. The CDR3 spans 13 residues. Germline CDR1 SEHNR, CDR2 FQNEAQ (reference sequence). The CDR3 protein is CASSPQGQETQYF. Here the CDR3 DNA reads TGTGCCAGCAGCCCACAGGGTCAAGAGACCCAGTACTTC.

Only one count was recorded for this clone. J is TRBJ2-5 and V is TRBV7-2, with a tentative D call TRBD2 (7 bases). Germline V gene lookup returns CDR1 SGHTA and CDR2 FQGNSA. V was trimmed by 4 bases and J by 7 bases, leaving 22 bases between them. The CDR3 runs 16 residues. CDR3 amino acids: CASSSMKGGLRTTQYF. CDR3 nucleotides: TGTGCCAGCAGCTCTATGAAGGGGGGGCTACGTACGACCCAGTACTTC.

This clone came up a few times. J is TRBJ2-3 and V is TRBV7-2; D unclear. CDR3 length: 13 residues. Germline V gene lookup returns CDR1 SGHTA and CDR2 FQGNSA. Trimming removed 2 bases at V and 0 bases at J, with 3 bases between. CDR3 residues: CASSLQSTDTQYF. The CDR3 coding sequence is TGTGCCAGCAGCTTACAAAGCACAGATACGCAGTATTTT.

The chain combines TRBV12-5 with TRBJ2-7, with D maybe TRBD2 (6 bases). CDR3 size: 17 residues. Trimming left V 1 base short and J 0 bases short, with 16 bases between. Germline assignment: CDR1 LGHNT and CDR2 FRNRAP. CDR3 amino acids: CASGLAVTSISSYEQYF. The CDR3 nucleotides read TGTGCTAGTGGTTTGGCAGTGACTAGTATTAGCTCCTACGAGCAGTACTTC.

DNA of the CDR3: TGTGCCATCAGTGAGGACGGAGGGTCCTTGGTGAACACTGAAGCTTTCTTT. Its protein is CAISEDGGSLVNTEAFF. The chain is built from TRBV10-3 and TRBJ1-1; no firm D call. Germline V lookup: CDR1 ENHRY, CDR2 SYGVKD. The germline V and J ends were trimmed by 2 bases and 0 bases, with 16 bases remaining between them. The CDR3 length is 17 residues.

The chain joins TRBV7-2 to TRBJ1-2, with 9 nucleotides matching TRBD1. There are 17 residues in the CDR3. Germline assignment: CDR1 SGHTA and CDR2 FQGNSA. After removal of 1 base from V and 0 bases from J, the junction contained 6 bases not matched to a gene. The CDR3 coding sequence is TGTGCCAGCAGCTTAGGTCAGGACAGGGGTCCTAACTATGGCTACACCTTC. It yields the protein CASSLGQDRGPNYGYTF.

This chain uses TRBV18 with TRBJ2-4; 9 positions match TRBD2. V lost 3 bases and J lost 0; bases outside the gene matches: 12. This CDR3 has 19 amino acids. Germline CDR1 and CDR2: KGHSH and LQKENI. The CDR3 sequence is CASSPPRTSSGVAKNIQYF. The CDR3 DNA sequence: TGTGCCAGCTCACCCCCGCGTACTTCTAGCGGGGTAGCCAAAAACATTCAGTACTTC.

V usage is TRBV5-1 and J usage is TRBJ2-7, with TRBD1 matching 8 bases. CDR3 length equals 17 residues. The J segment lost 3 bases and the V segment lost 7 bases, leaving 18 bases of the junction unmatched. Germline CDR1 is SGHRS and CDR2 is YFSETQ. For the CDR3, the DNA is TGCGCCAGCGGTTCCATTTTCACCGGACAGGGAAACTACGAGCAGTACTTC. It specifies CASGSIFTGQGNYEQYF.

The CDR3 DNA follows: TGTGCCAGCAGCTCCTACGCGGGGGCTGGTGAGACCCAGTACTTC. It codes for CASSSYAGAGETQYF. The chain links TRBV11-2 to TRBJ2-5, with D possibly being TRBD2 (7 bases). Trimming pared 4 bases from V and 5 bases from J, leaving 17 bases between. The CDR3 is made up of 15 amino acids. The germline V gene encodes CDR1 SGHAT and CDR2 FQNNGV. Together with reference TRBV11-2 and TRBJ2-5, the CDR3 gives the full variable domain: EAGVAQSPRYKIIEKRQSVAFWCNPISGHATLYWYQQILGQGPKLLIQFQNNGVVDDSQLPKDRFSAERLKGVDSTLKIQPAKLEDSAVYLCASSSYAGAGETQYFGPGTRLLVL.

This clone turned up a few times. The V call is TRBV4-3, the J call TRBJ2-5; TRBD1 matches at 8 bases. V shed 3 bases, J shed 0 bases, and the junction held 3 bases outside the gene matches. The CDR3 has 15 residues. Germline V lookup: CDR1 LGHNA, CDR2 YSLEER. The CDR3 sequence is CASSQGTGYQETQYF. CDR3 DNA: TGCGCCAGCAGCCAGGGGACAGGCTACCAAGAGACCCAGTACTTC.

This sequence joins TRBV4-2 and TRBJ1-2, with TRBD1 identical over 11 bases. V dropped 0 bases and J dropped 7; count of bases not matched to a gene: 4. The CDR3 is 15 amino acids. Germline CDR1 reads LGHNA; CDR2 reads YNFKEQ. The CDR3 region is CASSQEDRGLRGYTF. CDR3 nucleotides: TGTGCCAGCAGCCAAGAGGACAGGGGGCTGCGTGGCTACACCTTC.

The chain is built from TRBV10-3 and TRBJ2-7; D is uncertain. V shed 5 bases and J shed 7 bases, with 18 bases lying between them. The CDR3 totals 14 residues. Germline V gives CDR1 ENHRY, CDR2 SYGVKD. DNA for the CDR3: TGTGCCATCAGTTCGACCCGGGCGCCGGAGGAGCAGTACGTC. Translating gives CAISSTRAPEEQYV.

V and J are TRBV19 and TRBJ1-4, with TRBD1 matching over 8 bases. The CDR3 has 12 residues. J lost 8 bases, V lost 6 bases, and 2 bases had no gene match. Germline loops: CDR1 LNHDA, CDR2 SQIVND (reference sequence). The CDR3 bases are TGTGCCAGTAGCGACAGGGGCGAAAAACTGTTTTTT. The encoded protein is CASSDRGEKLFF.

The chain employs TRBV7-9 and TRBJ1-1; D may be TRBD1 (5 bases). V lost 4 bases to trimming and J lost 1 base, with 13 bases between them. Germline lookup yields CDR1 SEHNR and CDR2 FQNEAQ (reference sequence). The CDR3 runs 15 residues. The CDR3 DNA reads TGTGCCAGCAGCTCCTCAGGGATCTGGAACACTGAAGCTTTCTTT. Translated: CASSSSGIWNTEAFF.

The CDR3 DNA reads TGTGCCTGGAGTGTCTGGCTAGCGGGGGCCTCCTACGAGCAGTACTTC. Translated: CAWSVWLAGASYEQYF. The chain links TRBV30 to TRBJ2-7; 10 bases align to TRBD2. The V gene's germline CDR1 is GTSNPN and CDR2 SVGIG (reference sequence). This CDR3 has 16 amino acids. V lost 0 bases, J lost 0 bases, and 5 bases stayed unmatched.